This TCR beta chain was sequenced in a study of T cell responses to AZD1222 COVID-19 vaccine. The protocol was immunoSEQ multiplex PCR, while the TCRdb copy is restricted to in-frame clones and leaves out a portion. The sample has approximately 98,000 clones, 86% seen once. CDR1 is LNHNV, CDR2 YYDKDF, per germline (reference sequence). This CDR3 spans 15 amino acids. V lost 1 base and J 3 bases, leaving 13 bases between the germline ends. Notes on the study in general: Donors, mostly white British, included more females; clonal diversity was possibly underestimated. No day 14 peak samples; only post-peak repertoires were characterized.

In the case of this clone: Its target is not known.

Sequencing was performed on peripheral blood, taken on day 0 of AZD1222 vaccination. The TCR was taken from an adult in good health. The V and J genes are TRBV15 and TRBJ2-7; D may be TRBD1 (6 bases). CDR3 sequence: CATSRGFGTHYEQYF. Written as DNA, the CDR3 is TGTGCCACCAGCAGAGGCTTCGGGACACACTACGAGCAGTACTTC.